This T cell receptor (beta chain) came from a study of cytomegalovirus exposure and HLA in healthy donors. Trimming cost V 0 bases and J 5 bases, with 10 bases left between them. The CDR3 is 15 amino acids. Germline V lookup: CDR1 LNHNV, CDR2 YYDKDF (reference sequence). PCR used 60 Vbeta primers and 13 Jbeta primers. Only in-frame clones appear in the TCRdb table, and some are missing; sequencing was by immunoSEQ multiplex PCR. The table shows 150,000 to 200,000 clones, with about 75% occurring only once. The TCR originated in a female donor in good health and CMV-seronegative. Sequencing used PBMCs. The rearrangement uses TRBV15 and TRBJ1-4, with no clear D. CDR3 in amino acids: CATSRDGERNEKLFF. CDR3 nucleotides: TGTGCCACCAGCAGAGACGGGGAGAGGAATGAAAAACTGTTTTTT.